The rows below give T cell receptor beta chains drawn from one sample of a study of blood T cell repertoires in COVID-19. Clones were read by immunoSEQ multiplex PCR, and TCRdb kept only the in-frame ones, dropping some. The sample contains approximately 190,000 clones, about nine tenths of which appear only once. Input material: peripheral blood. These receptors came from a man between 50 and 59 years old with acute or convalescent COVID-19. The CDR3 runs from the conserved cysteine through the conserved F or W. Each record gives: V gene, J gene, CDR3 protein.

TRBV11-3	TRBJ2-2	CASSLEASGGAATGELFF
TRBV6-5	TRBJ1-4	CASRPLAATNEKLFF
TRBV7-2	TRBJ2-5	CASSLDRAQETQYF
TRBV9	TRBJ2-1	CASRGPGNEQFF
TRBV2	TRBJ1-2	CASSATGDGYTF
TRBV5-4	TRBJ2-3	CASSLDARGSTDTQYF
TRBV6-6	TRBJ1-3	CASSLEEGALSGNTIYF
TRBV28	TRBJ1-1	CASSRRGRNTEAFF
TRBV29-1	TRBJ1-4	CSAWDRGREKLFF
TRBV29-1	TRBJ1-3	CSVGDRSGNTIYF
TRBV18	TRBJ2-1	CASSATGLAGQNEQFF
TRBV25-1	TRBJ1-2	CASSEYRGYGYTF
TRBV7-3	TRBJ1-1	CASSFDKNTEAFF
TRBV9	TRBJ2-1	CASSPPLRQGTYNEQFF
TRBV24-1	TRBJ1-5	CATTRGNQPQHF